These 8 T cell receptor beta chains came from one sample sequenced in a study of shared clonotypes between healthy human individuals. The repertoire was sequenced with immunoSEQ multiplex PCR; TCRdb's copy has only in-frame clones and lacks some. The sample records more than 2 million clones, 93% being singletons. The naive CD8 population came from CD45RO-negative cells selected for CCR7, without terminally differentiated effector memory CD45RA+ cells. The sample taken for sequencing was naive CD8+ T cells from PBMCs. These receptor sequences come from a young man in good health. Some clones in this sample may be carry-over from other donors' samples.

This chain joins TRBV7-3 and TRBJ2-1, with TRBD1 matching over 10 bases. The CDR3 contains 16 residues. J gave up 6 bases and V 0 bases, and 5 bases lay outside the gene matches. CDR1 is SGHTA and CDR2 is FQGTGA in the germline V gene. The CDR3 DNA follows: TGTGCCAGCAGCTTAACCCCCGGGACAGGGGTCAATGAGCAGTTCTTC. Translated, it gives CASSLTPGTGVNEQFF.

The rearrangement links TRBV28 to TRBJ1-2, with D hard to call. CDR1 is MDHEN, CDR2 SYDVKM, per germline. The V and J ends lost 7 bases and 6 bases respectively, with 18 bases between them. The CDR3 is 14 amino acids. The DNA of the CDR3 is TGTGCCAGCAAAAAAGGGAGTAAGGTCGATGGCTACACCTTC. This encodes CASKKGSKVDGYTF.

V usage is TRBV30 and J usage is TRBJ2-1; 7 nucleotides line up with TRBD1. The CDR3 runs to 12 residues. The germline CDR1 and CDR2 sequences are GTSNPN and SVGIG (reference sequence). The V segment lost 4 bases and the J segment 7 bases; nucleotides outside the gene matches: 4. The CDR3: CAWTGQWNEQFF. In DNA form, the CDR3 reads TGTGCCTGGACGGGACAGTGGAATGAGCAGTTCTTC. Supplemented by reference TRBV30 and TRBJ2-1, the full variable domain reads SQTIHQWPATLVQPVGSPLSLECTVEGTSNPNLYWYRQAAGRGLQLLFYSVGIGQISSEVPQNLSASRPQDRQFILSSKKLLLSDSGFYLCAWTGQWNEQFFGPGTRLTVL.

This chain joins TRBV9 and TRBJ1-5; 11 bases align to TRBD1. The CDR3 length is 15 residues. From germline, CDR1 is SGDLS and CDR2 YYNGEE. After removal of 4 bases from V and 6 bases from J, the junction contained 6 bases not matched to a gene. CDR3 sequence reads: CASSKGQGGGQPQHF. Here the CDR3 DNA reads TGTGCCAGCAGCAAGGGACAGGGGGGAGGTCAGCCCCAGCATTTT.

The chain links TRBV6-5 to TRBJ1-5, with 8 bases lining up with TRBD1. The CDR3 consists of 15 residues. J lost 1 base, V lost 6 bases, and 5 bases had no gene match. Germline V gene sequence: CDR1 MNHEY, CDR2 SVGAGI. The CDR3 is CASRQDRGSNQPQHF. DNA for the CDR3: TGTGCCAGCAGGCAAGACAGGGGAAGCAATCAGCCCCAGCATTTT.

As to this clone: Other DNA sequences in this specimen translate into the identical CDR3. The CDR3 here is CASSQDGGPNEKLFF. The CDR3 bases are TGCGCCAGCAGCCAAGATGGGGGGCCGAATGAAAAACTGTTTTTT. V is TRBV4-3 and J is TRBJ1-4, with TRBD1 as a possible D gene (6 bases). The CDR3 contains 15 residues. CDR1 and CDR2 (germline): LGHNA, YSLEER. The germline V and J ends were trimmed by 0 bases and 5 bases, with 10 bases remaining between them.

The V call is TRBV9, the J call TRBJ2-1; D uncertain. V lost 3 bases and J 0 bases, leaving 13 bases between the germline ends. The V gene's germline CDR1 is SGDLS and CDR2 YYNGEE. This CDR3 is 16 amino acids long. CDR3 residues: CASSAPGLSSYNEQFF. In DNA form, the CDR3 reads TGTGCCAGCAGCGCTCCCGGCCTTAGCTCCTACAATGAGCAGTTCTTC.

V is TRBV27 and J is TRBJ1-1; D unclear. There are 14 residues in the CDR3. CDR1 and CDR2 (germline): MNHEY, SMNVEV (reference sequence). Between the trimmed V and J ends, which lost 3 bases and 6 bases, there was a span of 14 bases. The CDR3 DNA follows: TGTGCCAGCAGTTTCTTTGGGCTAAGGGCTGAAGCTTTCTTT. This encodes CASSFFGLRAEAFF.